These 10 T cell receptor beta chains originate from one sample sequenced in a study of identical twins. TCRdb redid the calling of the 5' RACE reads with MiXCR, one entry per CDR3 protein. The sample shows 700,000 or so distinct CDR3 sequences, less than 10% of them seen only once. In addition, the sample was reused for a study of yellow fever vaccine responses in identical twins.

Sequencing input: PBMCs. The source of these receptors is a woman aged 18-30 years in good health.

This clonotype was detected once. This sequence joins TRBV6-2 or TRBV6-3 and TRBJ2-7; TRBD2 aligns across 11 bases. Germline V gene lookup returns CDR1 MNHEY and CDR2 SVGEGT. V lost 0 bases and J lost 3; bases outside the gene matches: 4. The CDR3 has 16 residues. As DNA, the CDR3 is TGTGCCAGCAGTTACTCGAGGACTAGCGGGCTCTACGAGCAGTACTTC. It specifies CASSYSRTSGLYEQYF.

The V call is TRBV7-2, the J call TRBJ2-5; tentative D call: TRBD2 (6 bases). CDR3 length: 15 amino acids. V dropped 5 bases and J dropped 5 bases, with 18 bases sitting between them. Germline V gives CDR1 SGHTA, CDR2 FQGNSA. In DNA, the CDR3 is TGTGCCAGCAGCATCGTCCCGGGACTTGGGGAGACCCAGTACTTC. Its protein product is CASSIVPGLGETQYF.

The rearrangement joins TRBV7-2 to TRBJ1-1; unclear D gene. The CDR3 has 13 amino acids. From germline, CDR1 is SGHTA and CDR2 FQGNSA. V was trimmed by 1 base and J by 11 bases, leaving 14 bases between them. The CDR3 coding sequence is TGTGCCAGCAGCTTAGTACAGCAAATGGAGGCTTTCTTT. Its translation: CASSLVQQMEAFF. Full variable domain (remainder filled in from reference TRBV7-2 and TRBJ1-1): GAGVSQSPSNKVTEKGKDVELRCDPISGHTALYWYRQSLGQGLEFLIYFQGNSAPDKSGLPSDRFSAERTGGSVSTLTIQRTQQEDSAVYLCASSLVQQMEAFFGQGTRLTVV.

This chain links TRBV3-1 with TRBJ2-7, with D possibly being TRBD1 (7 bases). The CDR3 is 17 amino acids. From germline, CDR1 is LGHDT and CDR2 YNNKEL (reference sequence). The V gene lost 1 base and the J gene lost 2 bases, with 18 bases spanning the gap. The CDR3 loop is CASSQGRGDRETYEQYF. DNA of the CDR3: TGTGCCAGCAGCCAAGGTAGGGGGGACAGAGAGACCTACGAGCAGTACTTC.

The J gene is TRBJ2-1, the V gene TRBV6-1, with 8 nucleotides matching TRBD1. Unmatched junction bases numbered 8, after V lost 4 bases and J lost 0 bases. Germline V CDR1 and CDR2: MNHNS, SASEGT. The CDR3 is 17 residues long. The CDR3 coding sequence is TGTGCCAGCAGTGGAACTCGGACAGGGAGCTCCTACAATGAGCAGTTCTTC. As protein: CASSGTRTGSSYNEQFF.

This clonotype was picked up a small number of times. The J gene is TRBJ2-7, the V gene TRBV4-3; tentatively, D is TRBD1 (5 bases). The CDR3 runs to 15 residues. Trimming shortened V by 0 bases and J by 6 bases, and 15 bases separated the two germline ends. The germline V gene encodes CDR1 LGHNA and CDR2 YSLEER. The CDR3 is CASSQDLGQAGEQYF. The DNA for the CDR3 is TGCGCCAGCAGCCAAGATCTGGGGCAGGCTGGCGAGCAGTACTTC.

This clonotype has ten or more counts. The chain employs TRBV12-3 or TRBV12-4 and TRBJ2-7, with D tentatively TRBD1 (6 bases). This CDR3 is built from 11 residues. V lost 1 base and J 8 bases, leaving 6 bases between the germline ends. The DNA of the CDR3 is TGTGCCAGCAGTTTAGGGGACAAGCAGTACTTC. It yields the protein CASSLGDKQYF.

This clonotype was picked up a small number of times. The chain employs TRBV27 and TRBJ2-3; 9 bases map to TRBD1. V trimming: 4 bases; J trimming: 0 bases; junction bases outside the gene matches: 8. CDR1 and CDR2 from the germline V gene are MNHEY and SMNVEV (reference sequence). The CDR3 is 17 amino acids. DNA for the CDR3: TGTGCCAGCAGTTCCTACTTACAGGGGGCCAGCACAGATACGCAGTATTTT. Translated: CASSSYLQGASTDTQYF.

A few counts support this clonotype. The V gene is TRBV12-3 or TRBV12-4, the J gene TRBJ2-5; D unclear. The germline V and J ends were trimmed by 0 bases and 5 bases, with 13 bases remaining between them. The CDR3 contains 15 residues. The CDR3 coding sequence is TGTGCCAGCAGTTTAGCGGACCCGGGTAGGGAGACCCAGTACTTC. Its protein product is CASSLADPGRETQYF.

In this sample, this clonotype turned up many times. This sequence joins TRBV7-2 and TRBJ2-2; D gene unclear. The CDR3 consists of 15 residues. Germline V gene lookup returns CDR1 SGHTA and CDR2 FQGNSA. Between the trimmed V and J ends, which lost 1 base and 2 bases, there was a span of 8 bases. CDR3 nucleotide sequence: TGTGCCAGCAGCTTAGTGGCTAAAAACACCGGGGAGCTGTTTTTT. Its protein is CASSLVAKNTGELFF.